This T cell receptor (beta chain) was retrieved from a study of T cells in Graves' hyperthyroidism and ophthalmopathy. Study information: Before treatment of any kind, peripheral blood was taken at initial diagnosis.

Amplification targeted TCR beta CDR3 regions from RNA transcripts. HTBI primers drove first-round RT-PCR of the TCR CDR3. TCRdb called the multiplex PCR reads again in MiXCR, with one record for every CDR3 protein. The profile covers more than 600,000 distinct CDR3 sequences, with around 15% appearing a single time and under 10% taken by the ten largest. The V and J ends lost 0 bases and 0 bases respectively, with 15 bases between them. Germline lookup yields CDR1 LGHDT and CDR2 YNNKEL (reference sequence). CDR3 size: 17 residues. Together with thyroid ultrasound, orbital computed tomography, serum thyroxine and TRAb, clinical symptoms were used for diagnoses. Ten or more counts support this clonotype.

This sequence was found in a man younger than 35 with Graves' hyperthyroidism. J is TRBJ2-7 and V is TRBV3-1; D gene ambiguous. The material sequenced was blood. The CDR3 here is CASSQDEIRAGSYEQYF. The DNA of the CDR3 is TGTGCCAGCAGCCAAGATGAGATTAGGGCCGGCTCCTACGAGCAGTACTTC.